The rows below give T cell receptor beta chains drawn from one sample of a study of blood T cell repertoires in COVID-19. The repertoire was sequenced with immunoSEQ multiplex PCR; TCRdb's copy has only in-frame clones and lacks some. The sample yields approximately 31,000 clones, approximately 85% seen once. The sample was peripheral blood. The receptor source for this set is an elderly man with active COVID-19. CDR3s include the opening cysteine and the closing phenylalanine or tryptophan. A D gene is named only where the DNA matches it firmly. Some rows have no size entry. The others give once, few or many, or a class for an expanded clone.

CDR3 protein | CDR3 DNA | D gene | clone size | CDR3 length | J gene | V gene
CASSNLGRGNNEQFF | TGTGCCAGCAGTAACCTGGGGAGAGGGAACAATGAGCAGTTCTTC | NA | once | 15 | TRBJ2-1 | TRBV6-2/TRBV6-3
CASSPPAGVEQYF | TGTGCCAGCTCACCACCGGCGGGAGTCGAGCAGTACTTC | TRBD2 | NA | 13 | TRBJ2-7 | TRBV18
CASQWWGEQDTQYF | TGTGCCAGCCAGTGGTGGGGGGAACAAGATACGCAGTATTTT | NA | NA | 14 | TRBJ2-3 | TRBV2
CASSLILGRGELFF | TGTGCCAGCAGCTTAATCCTTGGGAGGGGGGAGCTGTTTTTT | NA | NA | 14 | TRBJ2-2 | TRBV7-3
CASRLAGGSGELFF | TGTGCCTCCAGACTAGCGGGGGGGTCCGGGGAGCTGTTTTTT | TRBD2 | once | 14 | TRBJ2-2 | TRBV10-3
CASSAPTEGETQYF | TGTGCCAGCAGTGCCCCGACTGAAGGAGAGACCCAGTACTTC | NA | NA | 14 | TRBJ2-5 | TRBV28
CASSLAGGTDTQYF | TGTGCCAGCAGCTTAGCGGGGGGGACAGATACGCAGTATTTT | TRBD2 | NA | 14 | TRBJ2-3 | TRBV11-3
CASSLSAIRNEKLFF | TGTGCCAGCAGCCTGAGCGCTATTAGAAATGAAAAACTGTTTTTT | NA | few | 15 | TRBJ1-4 | TRBV21-1
CASSRNQGITEAFF | TGTGCCAGCAGTCGTAACCAGGGGATCACTGAAGCTTTCTTT | NA | NA | 14 | TRBJ1-1 | TRBV9
CASSREFYEQYF | TGTGCCAGCAGCCGGGAGTTCTACGAGCAGTACTTC | NA | few | 12 | TRBJ2-7 | TRBV3-1/TRBV3-2
CASSKVPKRQGASSGANVLTF | TGTGCCAGCAGCAAAGTCCCAAAGAGACAGGGTGCATCCTCTGGGGCCAACGTCCTGACTTTC | NA | NA | 21 | TRBJ2-6 | TRBV21-1
CASSLGLGPWTQYF | TGTGCCAGCTCCTTAGGACTCGGGCCATGGACCCAGTACTTC | NA | NA | 14 | TRBJ2-5 | TRBV18
CASSPGAGLLADTQYF | TGCGCCAGCAGCCCTGGTGCGGGACTATTAGCAGATACGCAGTATTTT | TRBD2 | NA | 16 | TRBJ2-3 | TRBV5-1
CAIGPTSGANVLTF | TGTGCCATCGGGCCGACCTCTGGGGCCAACGTCCTGACTTTC | NA | NA | 14 | TRBJ2-6 | TRBV10-3
CASSWGRGGELFF | TGTGCCAGCAGTTGGGGTAGGGGCGGGGAGCTGTTTTTT | NA | few | 13 | TRBJ2-2 | TRBV12-3/TRBV12-4
CASRAGTRDNEQFF | TGTGCCAGCAGGGCCGGGACTAGGGACAATGAGCAGTTCTTC | TRBD2 | NA | 14 | TRBJ2-1 | TRBV5-5
CASGQGYGYTF | TGTGCCAGCGGACAGGGGTATGGCTACACCTTC | TRBD1 | NA | 11 | TRBJ1-2 | TRBV27
CASSQLGTVGGYTF | TGTGCCAGCAGCCAGCTTGGGACAGTTGGTGGCTACACCTTC | TRBD1 | NA | 14 | TRBJ1-2 | TRBV27
CASSQDVTGTYGYTF | TGTGCCAGCAGCCAAGATGTCACAGGGACCTATGGCTACACCTTC | NA | NA | 15 | TRBJ1-2 | TRBV3-1/TRBV3-2
CASSVDTSGNTIYF | TGTGCCAGCAGCGTAGACACGTCTGGAAACACCATATATTTT | NA | NA | 14 | TRBJ1-3 | TRBV9
CASSVGTGQETQYF | TGTGCCAGCAGTGTCGGTACAGGTCAAGAGACCCAGTACTTC | NA | NA | 14 | TRBJ2-5 | TRBV2
CASSSKTGVWTGELFF | TGTGCCAGCAGCTCTAAGACAGGGGTATGGACCGGGGAGCTGTTTTTT | TRBD1 | NA | 16 | TRBJ2-2 | TRBV3-1/TRBV3-2
CASSTGLARGIQYF | TGTGCCAGCAGCACGGGACTAGCCAGGGGCATTCAGTACTTC | TRBD2 | once | 14 | TRBJ2-4 | TRBV3-1/TRBV3-2
CASSLDLSPLHF | TGTGCCAGCAGCCTAGACTTGTCACCCCTCCACTTT | NA | NA | 12 | TRBJ1-6 | TRBV13
CASSVTYEQYF | TGTGCCAGCAGTGTTACCTACGAGCAGTACTTC | NA | NA | 11 | TRBJ2-7 | TRBV2
CASGAGQGYEQYF | TGTGCCAGTGGGGCGGGACAGGGCTACGAGCAGTACTTC | TRBD1 | NA | 13 | TRBJ2-7 | TRBV19
CAWSVVVGGSDTQYF | TGTGCCTGGAGTGTAGTTGTGGGGGGGTCAGATACGCAGTATTTT | TRBD2 | NA | 15 | TRBJ2-3 | TRBV30
CASIGPSGNTEAFF | TGTGCCAGCATCGGCCCTTCAGGGAACACTGAAGCTTTCTTT | NA | NA | 14 | TRBJ1-1 | TRBV21-1
CASSAGPGGQSTDTQYF | TGTGCCAGCAGTGCCGGACCGGGGGGCCAGAGCACAGATACGCAGTATTTT | NA | NA | 17 | TRBJ2-3 | TRBV6-1
CGGRYSNQPQHF | TGTGGGGGGCGATATAGCAATCAGCCCCAGCATTTT | NA | NA | 12 | TRBJ1-5 | TRBV5-8
CASTLSGGALNEQFF | TGTGCCAGCACTCTAAGCGGGGGGGCCCTCAATGAGCAGTTCTTC | TRBD2 | once | 15 | TRBJ2-1 | TRBV7-9
CASSESVAITEAFF | TGTGCCAGCAGTGAAAGCGTAGCGATCACTGAAGCTTTCTTT | NA | NA | 14 | TRBJ1-1 | TRBV2
CAISPQGSETQYF | TGTGCCATCAGCCCACAGGGTTCGGAGACCCAGTACTTC | NA | NA | 13 | TRBJ2-5 | TRBV10-3
CASSPGTVTLYGYTF | TGTGCCAGCAGCCCCGGGACAGTCACCCTCTATGGCTACACCTTC | TRBD1 | NA | 15 | TRBJ1-2 | TRBV28
CASSLADQPQHF | TGTGCCAGCAGTTTAGCCGATCAGCCCCAGCATTTT | NA | NA | 12 | TRBJ1-5 | TRBV12-3/TRBV12-4
CASRGLAGDETQYF | TGTGCCAGCAGGGGACTAGCGGGGGATGAGACCCAGTACTTC | TRBD2 | NA | 14 | TRBJ2-5 | TRBV27
CASSLVGGGGYEQYF | TGTGCCAGCAGCTTAGTTGGGGGGGGAGGCTACGAGCAGTACTTC | TRBD2 | NA | 15 | TRBJ2-7 | TRBV7-8
CASSTGQGFWGYTF | TGTGCCAGCAGCACCGGACAGGGATTTTGGGGCTACACCTTC | TRBD1 | NA | 14 | TRBJ1-2 | TRBV9
CASSSQGNQPQHF | TGTGCCAGCAGCTCACAGGGGAATCAGCCCCAGCATTTT | TRBD1 | NA | 13 | TRBJ1-5 | TRBV6-5
CASSLLSPTGAYGYTF | TGTGCCAGCAGCTTGCTCTCTCCGACAGGCGCCTATGGCTACACCTTC | NA | NA | 16 | TRBJ1-2 | TRBV5-5
CASSLLSGQGSNEQFF | TGTGCCAGCAGCCTATTATCGGGACAGGGGTCCAATGAGCAGTTCTTC | TRBD1 | NA | 16 | TRBJ2-1 | TRBV5-4
CASSPDAGYQPQHF | TGTGCCAGCTCACCCGACGCGGGATATCAGCCCCAGCATTTT | NA | NA | 14 | TRBJ1-5 | TRBV18
CASSLERGVWDTQYF | TGTGCCAGCAGCTTAGAGCGGGGGGTCTGGGATACGCAGTATTTT | TRBD2 | NA | 15 | TRBJ2-3 | TRBV7-9
CASSPEGWADTQYF | TGTGCCAGCTCACCCGAGGGTTGGGCAGATACGCAGTATTTT | NA | NA | 14 | TRBJ2-3 | TRBV18
CASRDSSNYGYTF | TGTGCCAGCAGAGACAGTTCTAACTATGGCTACACCTTC | NA | once | 13 | TRBJ1-2 | TRBV28